This T cell receptor (beta chain) was identified during a study of CD8 T cells in Susac syndrome (dated by TCRdb to the late 2010s). General notes on the study: Of the Susac syndrome patients who were sequenced, over five had clinically active disease and about eight were in clinical remission. At the time of blood withdrawal, Susac syndrome patients were either therapy-naive, taking corticosteroids (with some also receiving IVIg), or on IVIg alone. Repertoire sequencing was used to test whether CD8+ T cell activation and differentiation in Susac syndrome was antigen driven. The study at large found these results: The TCR sequencing and HLA analysis was acknowledged to have included a relatively small number of individuals. No clonal expansion was detected in the CD4+ T cell repertoire of Susac syndrome patients.

Sequences GTSNPN (CDR1) and SVGIG (CDR2) are obtained from the germline V gene (reference sequence). V loses 0 bases at its end and J loses 9 bases; junction bases beyond the gene matches: 6. The CDR3 runs 14 residues from the cysteine to the phenylalanine. CDR3 DNA is the only sequence kept; it has 42 bases, read in frame from the first base. RNA was extracted using the RNeasy kit, and roughly 0.45 to 1 microgram was reverse transcribed with random hexamers. The immunoSEQ multiplex PCR assay, which covers 54 Vbeta and 13 Jbeta segments, was used to amplify TCR beta CDR3 regions. Bias from PCR amplification was corrected by using a synthetic template baseline for primer optimization and for computational correction. Turning to the authors' computational methods: Only productive sequences were kept, with reads annotated to V, D and J genes according to IMGT and analyzed in immunoSEQ Analyzer. Clonality was calculated as one minus the Shannon entropy normalized by log2 of the number of productive unique sequences. For each patient and control, public and private clones were evaluated within the 100 most prevalent clones. Clones were defined as Susac-specific if absent from the healthy and MS cohorts, from around 1,000 published viral clones and from other ImmuneACCESS disease sequences. TCRdb trimmed public reads at Q25 via fastp, called clones via MiXCR and kept in-frame beta chains. Here each entry gathers all rows of one CDR3 protein and keeps the most common genes and DNA. TCRdb's processing, not the authors', yielded these V and J calls. This sample is represented by some 110,000 distinct CDR3 sequences; 96% of them were singletons. Of the sample, 0.11% to 0.15% is held by the ten largest clones.

A remark on this clonotype: The antigen it binds to is not known. There are no base qualities to consult, and no much larger clone falls within one base.

Peripheral blood CD8+ and CD4+ T cells from healthy donors, Susac syndrome patients and multiple sclerosis patients were profiled by high-throughput TCR beta sequencing. The Susac syndrome patients fulfilled recently defined diagnostic criteria for definite or probable disease. Bulk CD8+ and CD4+ T cells were purified by magnetic negative isolation, whereas CD8+ TEMRA cells were enriched by FACS. Blood was drawn into EDTA tubes, processed within 24 hours, and PBMCs were isolated by density gradient centrifugation. PBMCs destined for TCR sequencing were cryopreserved in liquid nitrogen and later thawed in a 37 °C water bath. The sorted or isolated CD4+, CD8+ and CD8+ TEMRA cells had a purity of 90% or higher.

Sequencing was carried out using CD4+ T cells from PBMCs. The receptor chain draws on TRBV30 and TRBJ1-4, with 8 bases aligning to TRBD1. This sequence was found in a human donor with Susac syndrome. The DNA reads TGTGCCTGGAGTGTTGGATGGACAGGGAAAAAACTGTTTTTT. It specifies CAWSVGWTGKKLFF. The full variable domain, completed from the reference TRBV30 and TRBJ1-4 proteins outside the CDR3, reads SQTIHQWPATLVQPVGSPLSLECTVEGTSNPNLYWYRQAAGRGLQLLFYSVGIGQISSEVPQNLSASRPQDRQFILSSKKLLLSDSGFYLCAWSVGWTGKKLFFGSGTQLSVL.